The rows below give T cell receptor beta chains drawn from one sample of a study of cytotoxic CD8 clonotypes in ibrutinib-treated CLL. Measured with immunoSEQ multiplex PCR; TCRdb has only the in-frame clones, and not every one. The data hold around 300,000 clones, with roughly 80% observed a single time. Sequencing was performed on PBMCs, taken before ibrutinib treatment. These receptors were taken from a human donor with chronic lymphocytic leukemia. Both conserved end residues are part of each CDR3.

CDR3 protein,J gene,V gene
CASSLDPGPQRGAFF,TRBJ1-1,TRBV5-1
CSVDLETLYNEQFF,TRBJ2-1,TRBV29-1
CASSSFVIQRRDEQFF,TRBJ2-1,TRBV27
CASSSRDRVYEQYF,TRBJ2-7,TRBV6-6
CASGDSNQPQHF,TRBJ1-5,TRBV2
CAISEANEQFF,TRBJ2-1,TRBV10-3
CASALLLYNEQFF,TRBJ2-1,TRBV12-5
CASSSEPGQASYEQYF,TRBJ2-7,TRBV7-9
CASRAIQGAGETQYF,TRBJ2-5,TRBV2
CSVAGGPGNEQFF,TRBJ2-1,TRBV29-1
CASSVDFRERGEQYF,TRBJ2-7,TRBV9
CASSLAHEQYF,TRBJ2-7,TRBV5-6
CASRRTGTDTQYF,TRBJ2-3,TRBV2
CASSGQPNTIYF,TRBJ1-3,TRBV6-5
CASSREGYEQYF,TRBJ2-7,TRBV7-9
CASSVDIRAVDTQYF,TRBJ2-3,TRBV9
CASSLGLGGQETQYF,TRBJ2-5,TRBV7-7
CASSLVGTPYNEQFF,TRBJ2-1,TRBV7-9
CASSDRGETQYF,TRBJ2-5,TRBV13
CASSLSSGPTYEQYF,TRBJ2-7,TRBV7-6
CASSTRAGEAAYEQYF,TRBJ2-7,TRBV4-1
CASLPSSDNEQFF,TRBJ2-1,TRBV7-9
CASSPYPTDRLNTEAFF,TRBJ1-1,TRBV28
CASRLGEVQYEQYF,TRBJ2-7,TRBV12-2
CASSRARFANTGELFF,TRBJ2-2,TRBV4-3
CASSYRAPLGSYEQYF,TRBJ2-7,TRBV6-5
CASSVGATEAFF,TRBJ1-1,TRBV6-1
CASSLAPTRIGEQFF,TRBJ2-1,TRBV7-6
CASSQTGATNEKLFF,TRBJ1-4,TRBV5-1
CATSSHRRQGTGTQYF,TRBJ2-5,TRBV15
CAISESGQALFRTGELFF,TRBJ2-2,TRBV10-3
CASSKLAGEETQYF,TRBJ2-5,TRBV6-5
CATSGPGLAGGGIVEQYF,TRBJ2-7,TRBV15
CASSLDGPNTGELFF,TRBJ2-2,TRBV5-1
CASSQPGEQYF,TRBJ2-3,TRBV5-4
CASSLGGANAFF,TRBJ1-1,TRBV28
CASSLEQGLYNEQFF,TRBJ2-1,TRBV7-9
CASTALNSYNEQFF,TRBJ2-1,TRBV7-2
CASSQGGLPSNYGYTF,TRBJ1-2,TRBV4-1
CASSTGLVHTYTQYF,TRBJ2-3,TRBV10-2
CASTGLAGGSGELFF,TRBJ2-2,TRBV6-1
CAISEISGDNEQFF,TRBJ2-1,TRBV10-3
CASSARLAGVEDTQYF,TRBJ2-3,TRBV13
CASSATVGGRVDNEQFF,TRBJ2-1,TRBV13
CASSLRLAGYNEQFF,TRBJ2-1,TRBV11-2
CASSQARGWNTEAFF,TRBJ1-1,TRBV14
CASSSYSGSGTDTQYF,TRBJ2-3,TRBV7-2
CSVEVGGRGNSYEQYF,TRBJ2-7,TRBV29-1
CASSLSLQGLNTEAFF,TRBJ1-1,TRBV27
CASSQVGTEAFF,TRBJ1-1,TRBV14
CASSYRSSYEQYF,TRBJ2-7,TRBV27
CASSLGTDTQYF,TRBJ2-3,TRBV28
CASSEWDNNQPQHF,TRBJ1-5,TRBV25-1
CASSLAAGSNYGYTF,TRBJ1-2,TRBV7-2
CASSLGQGTPGNTIYF,TRBJ1-3,TRBV5-4